One sample yielded the 20 T cell receptor beta chains listed below, sequenced in a study of blood T cells in healthy people across ages. A second PCR, run for roughly 7 to 11 cycles, used a sample-barcoded 5' primer plus a J-beta primer mix. One entry per CDR3 protein results from TCRdb running MiXCR on the 5' RACE reads. Counted here are some 930,000 distinct CDR3 sequences, just under 30% occurring once; the ten biggest clones make up roughly 10%. The same sample was also studied in work on T cells of mothers and their children.

Material for sequencing was blood. The source is a woman between 40 and 50 years old in good health.

The chain combines TRBV7-8 with TRBJ2-7, with a weak D call TRBD2 (5 bases). CDR1 is SGHVS, CDR2 FQNEAQ, per germline. The CDR3 is made up of 15 amino acids. V gave up 1 base and J gave up 2 bases, with 12 bases separating them. CDR3 nucleotides: TGTGCCAGCAGCTTAGAAGGACGGGGAACCTACGAGCAGTACTTC. Protein product: CASSLEGRGTYEQYF.

This clonotype was detected many times. V usage is TRBV3-1 and J usage is TRBJ2-7, with D uncertain. In germline, CDR1 is LGHDT, CDR2 YNNKEL (reference sequence). The CDR3 spans 13 residues. V lost 0 bases and J 6 bases, leaving 9 bases between the germline ends. The CDR3: CASSQDWNGEQYF. The CDR3 bases are TGTGCCAGCAGCCAAGATTGGAACGGCGAGCAGTACTTC.

The chain is built from TRBV29-1 and TRBJ1-2; no reliable D call. The germline V gene has CDR1 SQVTM and CDR2 ANQGSEA. V was trimmed by 0 bases and J by 4 bases, leaving 9 bases between them. The CDR3 is made up of 13 amino acids. CDR3 in DNA: TGCAGCGTTGAAGACGCACAGCCCTATGGCTACACCTTC. Amino acid sequence: CSVEDAQPYGYTF.

To note about this clonotype: One end of the junction varies from germline; a read error may be responsible. The rearrangement links TRBV27 to TRBJ2-2; TRBD2 matches at 10 bases. Looked up from germline, CDR1 is MNHEY and CDR2 is SMNVEV (reference sequence). The CDR3 contains 17 residues. In nucleotides, the CDR3 is TGTGCCAGCAGTTTAATGAGCGGGGGGGCCGGCACCGGGGAACTGTTTTTT. It encodes CASSLMSGGAGTGELFF.

This clonotype was counted only a few times. The genes are TRBV18 and TRBJ2-1; no definite D call. V lost 4 bases to trimming and J lost 6 bases, with 10 bases between them. The CDR3 has 13 amino acids. From germline, CDR1 is KGHSH and CDR2 LQKENI. The CDR3 region has the DNA TGTGCCAGCTCACTCCAGGAACTCAATGAGCAGTTCTTC. This translates into CASSLQELNEQFF. Supplemented by reference TRBV18 and TRBJ2-1, the full variable domain reads NAGVMQNPRHLVRRRGQEARLRCSPMKGHSHVYWYRQLPEEGLKFMVYLQKENIIDESGMPKERFSAEFPKEGPSILRIQQVVRGDSAAYFCASSLQELNEQFFGPGTRLTVL.

Regarding this clonotype: Mismatch with germline at one junction end may stem from a read error. The chain uses TRBV3-1 and TRBJ1-1; no firm D call. The CDR3 is 14 residues long. The germline CDR1 and CDR2 sequences are LGHDT and YNNKEL (reference sequence). The CDR3 region is CVSSQAGFNTEAFF. The CDR3, as DNA: TGTGTCAGCAGCCAAGCCGGATTTAACACTGAAGCTTTCTTT.

This clonotype was counted only a few times. The J gene is TRBJ2-7, the V gene TRBV30; either TRBD1 or TRBD2 may fit D (6 bases each). The J call could be wrong; TRBJ2-1 is a better fit for the DNA end. CDR1 is GTSNPN, CDR2 SVGIG, per germline (reference sequence). The CDR3 is 10 amino acids. CDR3 DNA sequence: TGTGCCTGGGGAGGGGGGCAGCAGTTCTTC. Residues: CAWGGGQQFF.

The chain has TRBV5-6 and TRBJ2-3; D not resolved. Germline V gene lookup returns CDR1 SGHDT and CDR2 YYEEEE. There are 16 residues in the CDR3. V lost 3 bases to trimming and J lost 0 bases, with 14 bases between them. In DNA form, the CDR3 reads TGTGCCAGCAGCTCCAAGACGGTATTTAGCACAGATACGCAGTATTTT. Its translation is CASSSKTVFSTDTQYF.

This CDR3 reads CASSGQGSNEQFF. The CDR3 DNA reads as TGTGCCAGCAGTGGACAGGGTAGCAATGAGCAGTTCTTC. This chain connects TRBV2 to TRBJ2-1; 7 bases are a match to TRBD1. J gave up 6 bases and V 4 bases, and 3 bases lay outside the gene matches. The CDR3 runs to 13 residues. Germline-derived CDR1 and CDR2 are SNHLY and FYNNEI.

This chain links TRBV3-1 with TRBJ2-7; TRBD2 matches 10 bases. The assigned J gene may be wrong: the sequence end matches TRBJ2-5 better. In germline, CDR1 is LGHDT, CDR2 YNNKEL (reference sequence). CDR3 length equals 16 residues. The CDR3 loop is CASKEVVAGGGETQYF. CDR3 in DNA: TGTGCCAGCAAGGAGGTGGTAGCGGGAGGAGGGGAGACCCAGTACTTC.

The chain uses TRBV28 and TRBJ2-6; D remains unclear. This CDR3 contains 16 residues. CDR1 is MDHEN, CDR2 SYDVKM, per germline. The V gene lost 4 bases and the J gene lost 1 base, with 11 bases spanning the gap. The CDR3: CASSSPFSSGANVLTF. In DNA, the CDR3 is TGTGCCAGCAGTTCCCCGTTTAGTTCTGGGGCCAACGTCCTGACTTTC.

Here the CDR3 reads CASSPFRGPRNEQFF. CDR3 nucleotide sequence: TGTGCCAGCAGCCCTTTTAGAGGACCTAGGAATGAGCAGTTCTTC. The chain couples TRBV7-8 to TRBJ2-1; no clear D gene. The V and J ends lost 5 bases and 7 bases respectively, with 18 bases between them. Germline V lookup: CDR1 SGHVS, CDR2 FQNEAQ. The CDR3 sequence is 15 residues long.

This clonotype was counted only a few times. The CDR3 region is CASIAGGTGNEKLFF. DNA of the CDR3: TGTGCCAGCATTGCTGGGGGGACAGGCAATGAAAAACTGTTTTTT. The chain has TRBV28 and TRBJ1-4; 8 bases agree with TRBD1. The junction had 9 bases not matched to a gene; V was cut back by 7 bases and J by 5 bases. Germline assignment: CDR1 MDHEN and CDR2 SYDVKM. This CDR3 comprises 15 residues.

With respect to this clonotype: This may come from a read error, since a much larger clone is one base off. The V call is TRBV5-1, the J call TRBJ2-5; 9 bases match TRBD2. Germline V gene sequence: CDR1 SGHRS, CDR2 YFSETQ. There are 17 residues in the CDR3. Unmatched junction bases numbered 20, after V lost 3 bases and J lost 11 bases. The CDR3 nucleotides are TGCGCCAGCAGCTACTCACCGGGACTAGCAGCGGACAATGAGCAGTACTTC. Translating gives CASSYSPGLAADNEQYF.

V and J are TRBV28 and TRBJ1-4; D remains unclear. Germline V gene data show CDR1 as MDHEN and CDR2 as SYDVKM. This CDR3 contains 16 residues. The V end was cut by 3 bases, the J end by 0 bases, with 11 bases between. CDR3 region: CASSFVLVATNEKLFF. The CDR3 coding sequence is TGTGCCAGCAGTTTCGTCCTCGTCGCAACTAATGAAAAACTGTTTTTT. The full variable domain, with the rest looked up from reference TRBV28 and TRBJ1-4, is DVKVTQSSRYLVKRTGEKVFLECVQDMDHENMFWYRQDPGLGLRLIYFSYDVKMKEKGDIPEGYSVSREKKERFSLILESASTNQTSMYLCASSFVLVATNEKLFFGSGTQLSVL.

V and J are TRBV12-3 or TRBV12-4 and TRBJ2-3, with TRBD1 identical over 10 bases. The CDR3 is made up of 15 amino acids. J gave up 4 bases and V 7 bases, and 8 bases lay outside the gene matches. CDR3 loop: CASTHGTGVSDTQYF. The CDR3 bases are TGTGCCAGCACCCACGGGACAGGGGTTTCAGATACGCAGTATTTT.

This clonotype occurred many times. This chain joins TRBV29-1 and TRBJ2-6; D possibly corresponds to TRBD1 (5 bases). Germline CDR1 reads SQVTM; CDR2 reads ANQGSEA. The CDR3 runs to 13 residues. V lost 6 bases and J 2 bases, leaving 8 bases between the germline ends. The CDR3: CSVGHTGANVLTF. CDR3 nucleotides: TGCAGCGTGGGGCATACTGGGGCCAACGTCCTGACTTTC. The complete variable domain, with remaining parts taken from reference TRBV29-1 and TRBJ2-6, reads SAVISQKPSRDICQRGTSLTIQCQVDSQVTMMFWYRQQPGQSLTLIATANQGSEATYESGFVIDKFPISRPNLTFSTLTVSNMSPEDSSIYLCSVGHTGANVLTFGAGSRLTVL.

This clonotype was seen just once. This chain joins TRBV15 and TRBJ1-1; the match to TRBD1 covers 7 bases. Germline V CDR1 and CDR2: LNHNV, YYDKDF (reference sequence). Losses at the gene ends were 0 bases for V and 0 bases for J; bases not matched to a gene: 10. This CDR3 contains 18 residues. Here the CDR3 reads CATSRETPGQWMNTEAFF. CDR3 bases: TGTGCCACCAGCAGAGAAACCCCGGGACAGTGGATGAACACTGAAGCTTTCTTT.

The rearrangement joins TRBV12-3 or TRBV12-4 to TRBJ2-7; 8 bases align to TRBD1. J gave up 7 bases and V 5 bases, and 10 bases lay outside the gene matches. This CDR3 contains 14 residues. CDR3 loop: CASSGRDRGAEQYF. For the CDR3, the DNA is TGTGCCAGCAGTGGCAGAGACAGGGGCGCTGAGCAGTACTTC.

In this sample, this clonotype turned up a few times. This chain links TRBV28 with TRBJ2-5, with D tentatively TRBD1 (8 bases). Germline-derived CDR1 and CDR2 are MDHEN and SYDVKM. This CDR3 region has 16 residues. V lost 5 bases and J lost 2, with 18 bases in between. DNA for the CDR3: TGTGCCAGCAGTCACAGGGGGAGGGGCCCACAAGAGACCCAGTACTTC. Amino acids: CASSHRGRGPQETQYF.